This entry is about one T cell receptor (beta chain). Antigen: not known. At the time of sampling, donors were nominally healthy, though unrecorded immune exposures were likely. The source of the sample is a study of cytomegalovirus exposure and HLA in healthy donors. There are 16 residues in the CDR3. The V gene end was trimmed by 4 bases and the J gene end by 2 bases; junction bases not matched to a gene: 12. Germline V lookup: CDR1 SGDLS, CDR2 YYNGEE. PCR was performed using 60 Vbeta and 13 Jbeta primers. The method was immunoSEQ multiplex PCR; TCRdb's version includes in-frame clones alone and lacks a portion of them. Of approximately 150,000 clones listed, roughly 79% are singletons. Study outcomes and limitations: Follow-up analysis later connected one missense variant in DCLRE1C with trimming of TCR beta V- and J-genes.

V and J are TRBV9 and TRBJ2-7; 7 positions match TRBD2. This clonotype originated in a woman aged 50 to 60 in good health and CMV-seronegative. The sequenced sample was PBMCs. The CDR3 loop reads CASSLRDYTGTYEQYF. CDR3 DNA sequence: TGTGCCAGCAGCCTTCGGGACTACACTGGGACCTACGAGCAGTACTTC.